Described below is a single T cell receptor beta chain sequence and its context. This entry is derived from a study of CD8 T cells in Susac syndrome. CDR1 MDHEN and CDR2 SYDVKM come from the germline V gene. This CDR3 is built from 16 residues. V dropped 6 bases and J dropped 2 bases, with 17 bases sitting between them. Random hexamers were used to reverse transcribe an amount of roughly 0.5 to 1 ug RNA. The method of amplification for TCR beta CDR3 was immunoSEQ multiplex PCR, covering 54 Vbeta and 13 Jbeta. TCRdb re-derived calls from the immunoSEQ multiplex PCR reads in MiXCR, one entry per CDR3 protein. This table holds 180,000 or so distinct CDR3 sequences, under 97% found once.

Sequencing was carried out using CD4+ T cells from PBMCs. This TCR was recovered from a human donor with multiple sclerosis. J is TRBJ2-1 and V is TRBV28; D remains unclear. This chain's CDR3 is CASSLRVYRAYNEQFF. In DNA form, the CDR3 reads TGTGCCAGCAGCCTACGCGTCTATAGGGCCTACAATGAGCAGTTCTTC.